Below, 6 T cell receptor beta chains from the same sample are listed, as sequenced in a study of T cell changes during pregnancy in multiple sclerosis. The data were produced by immunoSEQ multiplex PCR, yet TCRdb's version contains in-frame clones alone and is incomplete. The profile covers tens of thousands of clones, with roughly 90% appearing a single time and approximately 0.88% taken by the ten largest. The specimen was peripheral blood, collected in the first trimester of pregnancy. The source of these receptors is a female donor in good health, enrolled as a control in a pregnancy study.

CDR3 sequence: CASSLGLGGETQYF. CDR3 nucleotides: TGTGCCAGCAGCCTCGGACTCGGAGGAGAGACCCAGTACTTC. The chain employs TRBV11-2 and TRBJ2-5, with D possibly matching TRBD2 (5 bases). Trimming took 5 bases from V and 4 from J, leaving 14 bases between them. The CDR3 contains 14 residues. In germline, CDR1 is SGHAT, CDR2 FQNNGV.

As to this clone: Other nucleotide sequences from this sample produce the same CDR3. The rearrangement links TRBV6-4 to TRBJ2-3; 11 bases map to TRBD2. The V segment lost 0 bases and the J segment 2 bases; nucleotides outside the gene matches: 1. The CDR3 runs to 16 residues. Germline V gene lookup returns CDR1 MRHNA and CDR2 SNTAGT. CDR3 loop: CASSDSSGGATDTQYF. The CDR3 nucleotides read TGTGCCAGCAGTGACTCTAGCGGGGGGGCCACAGATACGCAGTATTTT.

This clone has only one observation. The chain has TRBV6-1 and TRBJ2-7; D possibly corresponds to TRBD1 (6 bases). CDR1 and CDR2 from the germline V gene are MNHNS and SASEGT. CDR3 size: 14 residues. With 5 bases removed from V and 3 bases from J, the gap between germline ends came to 14 bases. CDR3: CASSQGSGIYEQYF. The CDR3 bases are TGTGCCAGCAGTCAGGGGTCGGGGATCTACGAGCAGTACTTC.

The chain is built from TRBV4-1 and TRBJ1-2; D possibly corresponds to TRBD1 (5 bases). V dropped 0 bases and J dropped 0 bases, with 8 bases sitting between them. The germline gives CDR1 MGHRA, CDR2 YSYEKL. The CDR3 is made up of 15 amino acids. Here the CDR3 DNA reads TGCGCCAGCAGCCAAGAAGGGGCCACTAACTATGGCTACACCTTC. It codes for CASSQEGATNYGYTF.

This chain connects TRBV5-1 to TRBJ2-7; 8 bases align to TRBD1. The CDR3 runs 15 residues. V lost 3 bases, J lost 3 bases, and 8 bases stayed unmatched. Germline lookup yields CDR1 SGHRS and CDR2 YFSETQ. CDR3 nucleotide sequence: TGCGCCAGCAGCTCGAGAACAGGACAGGGCTACGAGCAGTACTTC. Its translation is CASSSRTGQGYEQYF.

Points on this clone: Other DNA sequences from this sample encode an identical CDR3 as well. This chain joins TRBV11-2 and TRBJ1-1; no definite D call. The CDR3 has 13 residues. Trimming removed 0 bases at V and 1 base at J, with 3 bases between. The V gene's germline CDR1 is SGHAT and CDR2 FQNNGV. CDR3 DNA: TGTGCCAGCAGCTTAGAGCGGAACACTGAAGCTTTCTTT. It is translated as CASSLERNTEAFF.